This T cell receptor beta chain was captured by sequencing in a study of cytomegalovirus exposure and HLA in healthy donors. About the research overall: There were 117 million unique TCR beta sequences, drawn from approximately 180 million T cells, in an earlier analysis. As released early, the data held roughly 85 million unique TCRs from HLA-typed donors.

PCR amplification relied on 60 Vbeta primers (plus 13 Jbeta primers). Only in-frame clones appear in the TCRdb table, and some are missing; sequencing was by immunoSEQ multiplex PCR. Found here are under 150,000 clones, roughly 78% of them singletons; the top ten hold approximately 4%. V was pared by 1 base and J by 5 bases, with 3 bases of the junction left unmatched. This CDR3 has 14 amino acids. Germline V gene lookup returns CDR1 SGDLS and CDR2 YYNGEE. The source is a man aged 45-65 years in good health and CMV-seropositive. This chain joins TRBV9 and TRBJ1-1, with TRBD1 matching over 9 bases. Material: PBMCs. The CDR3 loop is CASSVMDRGTEAFF. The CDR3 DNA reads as TGTGCCAGCAGCGTAATGGACAGGGGTACTGAAGCTTTCTTT.